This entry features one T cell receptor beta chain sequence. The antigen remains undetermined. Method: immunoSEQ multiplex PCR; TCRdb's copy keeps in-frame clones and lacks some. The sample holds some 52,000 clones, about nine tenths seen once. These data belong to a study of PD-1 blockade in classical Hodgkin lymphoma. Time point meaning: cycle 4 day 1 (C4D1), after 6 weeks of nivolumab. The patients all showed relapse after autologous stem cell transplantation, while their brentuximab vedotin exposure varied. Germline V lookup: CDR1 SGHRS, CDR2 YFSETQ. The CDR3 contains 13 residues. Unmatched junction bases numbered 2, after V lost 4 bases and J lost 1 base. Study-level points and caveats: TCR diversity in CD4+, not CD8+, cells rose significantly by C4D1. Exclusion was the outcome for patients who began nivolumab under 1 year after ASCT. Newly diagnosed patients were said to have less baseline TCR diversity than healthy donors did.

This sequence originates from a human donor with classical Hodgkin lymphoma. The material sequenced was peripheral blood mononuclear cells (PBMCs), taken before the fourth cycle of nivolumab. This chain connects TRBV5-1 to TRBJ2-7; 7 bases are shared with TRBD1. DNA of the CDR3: TGCGCCAGCAGCCAACAGGGGTCCTACGAGCAGTACTTC. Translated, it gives CASSQQGSYEQYF.